Sequencing of this TCR beta chain was carried out in a study of cytomegalovirus exposure and HLA in healthy donors. Vbeta (60) and Jbeta (13) primers were used in the PCR. The method was immunoSEQ multiplex PCR; TCRdb's version includes in-frame clones alone and lacks a portion of them. This sample carries approximately 150,000 clones, around 80% of them seen once, and the ten largest clones take roughly 2%. Study-wide findings and caveats: Presence/absence results assume similar sequencing depth per donor, which may not hold.

The V end was cut by 3 bases, the J end by 0 bases, with 12 bases between. The CDR3 loop spans 15 amino acids. CDR1 and CDR2 from the germline V gene are MDHEN and SYDVKM. In regard to this clone: Antigen unknown.

The genes are TRBV28 and TRBJ2-7; maybe TRBD2 (5 bases). Sequences were obtained from PBMCs. The origin of this receptor is a man aged 35 to 55 in good health and CMV-seronegative. CDR3 sequence (DNA): TGTGCCAGCAGTTTTGTAAGCGGAGCCTCCTACGAGCAGTACTTC. This encodes CASSFVSGASYEQYF.